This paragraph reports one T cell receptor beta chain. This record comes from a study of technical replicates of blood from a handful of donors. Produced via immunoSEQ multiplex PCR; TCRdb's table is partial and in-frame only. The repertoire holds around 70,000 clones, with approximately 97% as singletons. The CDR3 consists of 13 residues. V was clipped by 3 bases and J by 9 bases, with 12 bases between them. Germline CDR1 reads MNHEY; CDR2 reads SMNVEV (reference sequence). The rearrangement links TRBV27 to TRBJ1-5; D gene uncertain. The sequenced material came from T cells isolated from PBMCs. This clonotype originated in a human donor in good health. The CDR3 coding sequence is TGTGCCAGCAGTTTGGACCCCGAGGGGCCCCAGCATTTT. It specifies CASSLDPEGPQHF.